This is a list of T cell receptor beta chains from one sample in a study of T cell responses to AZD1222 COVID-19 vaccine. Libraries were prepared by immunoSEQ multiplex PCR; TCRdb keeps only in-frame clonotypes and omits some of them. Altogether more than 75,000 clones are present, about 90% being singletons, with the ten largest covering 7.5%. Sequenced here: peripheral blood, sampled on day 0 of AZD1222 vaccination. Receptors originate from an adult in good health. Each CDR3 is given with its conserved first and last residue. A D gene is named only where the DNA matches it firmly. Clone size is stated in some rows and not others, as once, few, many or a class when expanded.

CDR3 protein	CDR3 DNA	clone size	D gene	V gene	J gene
CASSYSAGNTIYF	TGTGCCAGCAGTTACTCGGCTGGAAACACCATATATTTT	.	.	TRBV6-2/TRBV6-3	TRBJ1-3
CSASGGLASGGYTDTQYF	TGCAGTGCTAGTGGAGGCCTAGCCTCGGGGGGGTACACAGATACGCAGTATTTT	.	TRBD2	TRBV20-1	TRBJ2-3
CASSFVAGGFGANVLTF	TGTGCCAGCAGTTTCGTAGCGGGAGGATTTGGGGCCAACGTCCTGACTTTC	.	TRBD2	TRBV28	TRBJ2-6
CASSQGRGRVQHF	TGTGCCAGCAGCCAAGGAAGGGGGCGCGTCCAGCATTTT	.	TRBD1	TRBV3-1/TRBV3-2	TRBJ1-5
CASKGEGSYNEQFF	TGTGCCAGCAAGGGGGAAGGGTCCTACAATGAGCAGTTCTTC	once	.	TRBV6-5	TRBJ2-1
CASSPRDSGMVEQYF	TGTGCCAGCAGCCCTCGTGATAGCGGGATGGTCGAGCAGTACTTC	.	TRBD2	TRBV7-2	TRBJ2-7
CAWSSGTSTDTQYF	TGTGCCTGGAGTAGTGGGACTAGCACAGATACGCAGTATTTT	once	.	TRBV30	TRBJ2-3
CASSVVDRGPGNTIYF	TGTGCCAGCAGCGTAGTCGACAGGGGACCTGGAAACACCATATATTTT	.	TRBD1	TRBV9	TRBJ1-3
CASSPLGPQNTGELFF	TGTGCCAGCAGCCCCTTGGGACCGCAGAACACCGGGGAGCTGTTTTTT	.	.	TRBV7-2	TRBJ2-2
CASSYVGLDTEAFF	TGTGCCAGCAGTTACGTCGGGTTGGACACTGAAGCTTTCTTT	.	.	TRBV6-5	TRBJ1-1
CASSEVRGTEAFF	TGTGCCAGCAGTGAAGTTCGCGGGACTGAAGCTTTCTTT	.	.	TRBV6-1	TRBJ1-1
CASSLLSGGEGEQYF	TGCGCCAGCAGCTTGTTGAGTGGGGGCGAAGGCGAGCAGTACTTC	.	.	TRBV5-1	TRBJ2-7
CASSYLSGQGYEQYF	TGTGCCAGCAGTTACCTATCGGGACAGGGCTACGAGCAGTACTTC	.	TRBD1	TRBV6-5	TRBJ2-7
CASSLVWGAVVEQFF	TGCGCCAGCAGCTTGGTCTGGGGCGCCGTCGTTGAGCAGTTCTTC	.	.	TRBV5-1	TRBJ2-1
CASSSNGYTF	TGTGCCAGCAGCTCAAACGGCTACACCTTC	.	.	TRBV7-3	TRBJ1-2
CASSQDYGGGSYTF	TGTGCCAGCAGCCAAGATTATGGGGGGGGCAGCTACACCTTC	.	.	TRBV3-1/TRBV3-2	TRBJ1-2
CSVDLGQQETQYF	TGCAGCGTTGATTTAGGACAGCAAGAGACCCAGTACTTC	.	.	TRBV29-1	TRBJ2-5
CASSIVESGNQPQHF	TGTGCCAGTAGTATAGTCGAATCGGGCAATCAGCCCCAGCATTTT	.	.	TRBV19	TRBJ1-5
CASSLGGGPYNEQFF	TGCGCCAGCAGCTTGGGAGGGGGGCCCTACAATGAGCAGTTCTTC	.	.	TRBV5-1	TRBJ2-1
CASSGWSSGHNEQFF	TGTGCCAGCAGCGGATGGTCTAGCGGCCACAATGAGCAGTTCTTC	.	TRBD2	TRBV6-5	TRBJ2-1
CASGLKIRGGETQYF	TGTGCTAGTGGTTTGAAAATCAGGGGGGGCGAGACCCAGTACTTC	.	.	TRBV12-5	TRBJ2-5
CASRAGLDSPDTQYF	TGTGCCAGCAGAGCGGGACTAGACTCCCCAGATACGCAGTATTTT	.	TRBD2	TRBV2	TRBJ2-3
CASSQTWAVEQYF	TGTGCCAGCAGCCAGACCTGGGCGGTCGAGCAGTACTTC	.	.	TRBV3-1/TRBV3-2	TRBJ2-7
CAWRTQGVFGYTF	TGTGCCTGGAGGACCCAGGGGGTCTTTGGCTACACCTTC	once	TRBD1	TRBV30	TRBJ1-2
CASSYGSSYEQYF	TGCGCCAGCAGCTACGGGTCGAGCTACGAGCAGTACTTC	few	.	TRBV4-1	TRBJ2-7
CASSLGQFYEQYF	TGTGCCAGCAGCTTAGGACAATTCTACGAGCAGTACTTC	.	.	TRBV7-2	TRBJ2-7
CASSQEWAEAFF	TGTGCCAGCAGCCAAGAATGGGCTGAAGCTTTCTTT	.	.	TRBV3-1/TRBV3-2	TRBJ1-1
CASSDPGKTGRSPPSNYGYTF	TGTGCCAGCAGTGACCCTGGCAAGACAGGGAGGTCTCCCCCTTCAAACTATGGCTACACCTTC	.	TRBD1	TRBV6-4	TRBJ1-2
CASSLSSSELGKNIQYF	TGTGCCAGCAGCTTATCATCGTCCGAGTTGGGCAAAAACATTCAGTACTTC	.	.	TRBV7-2	TRBJ2-4
CASSFARELNTEAFF	TGTGCCAGCAGCTTTGCCAGGGAGCTGAACACTGAAGCTTTCTTT	few	.	TRBV7-9	TRBJ1-1
CASSTTGYNSYEQYF	TGTGCCAGTAGTACCACAGGGTACAACTCCTACGAGCAGTACTTC	.	.	TRBV19	TRBJ2-7
CASRRGLDYQETQYF	TGTGCCAGCAGGCGGGGACTCGACTACCAAGAGACCCAGTACTTC	.	.	TRBV6-5	TRBJ2-5
CAIRQGNNEKLFF	TGTGCCATAAGACAGGGGAATAATGAAAAACTGTTTTTT	.	TRBD1	TRBV2	TRBJ1-4
CASSRTSDANTGELFF	TGCGCCAGCAGCCGCACTAGCGACGCGAACACCGGGGAGCTGTTTTTT	.	TRBD2	TRBV10-2	TRBJ2-2
CAIKPTGSYEQYF	TGTGCCATCAAGCCGACAGGGTCCTACGAGCAGTACTTC	.	TRBD1	TRBV10-3	TRBJ2-7
CASSTGGQQFF	TGTGCCAGCAGCACCGGGGGTCAGCAGTTCTTC	.	.	TRBV3-1/TRBV3-2	TRBJ2-1
CAISDPDGANVLTF	TGTGCCATCAGCGATCCTGATGGGGCCAACGTCCTGACTTTC	few	.	TRBV10-3	TRBJ2-6
CASSRVRGTTNNEQFF	TGCGCCAGCAGCAGGGTTAGGGGGACGACGAACAATGAGCAGTTCTTC	.	.	TRBV5-1	TRBJ2-1
CASSGGGRTDTQYF	TGTGCCAGCAGTGGTGGGGGTCGCACAGATACGCAGTATTTT	.	.	TRBV14	TRBJ2-3
CATSLTVNQPQHF	TGTGCCACCTCCCTGACCGTAAATCAGCCCCAGCATTTT	.	.	TRBV27	TRBJ1-5
CASRTGISGNTIYF	TGTGCCAGCAGGACGGGGATCTCTGGAAACACCATATATTTT	.	.	TRBV6-5	TRBJ1-3
CASSLTRRYEQYF	TGTGCCAGCAGCTTAACTAGGAGATACGAGCAGTACTTC	.	.	TRBV7-3	TRBJ2-7
CASTKTGADYGYTF	TGTGCCAGCACCAAGACAGGGGCGGACTATGGCTACACCTTC	.	TRBD1	TRBV7-8	TRBJ1-2
CASSLVQGARGYTF	TGTGCCAGCAGCTTAGTCCAGGGGGCGAGGGGCTACACCTTC	.	TRBD1	TRBV7-2	TRBJ1-2
CASSEEQLWDTKNTEAFF	TGTGCCAGCAGTGAAGAACAACTTTGGGACACGAAGAACACTGAAGCTTTCTTT	.	.	TRBV6-1	TRBJ1-1
CASSLPGMNTEAFF	TGTGCCAGCAGCTTGCCGGGGATGAACACTGAAGCTTTCTTT	.	.	TRBV5-4	TRBJ1-1
CASSLSTAYEQYF	TGCGCCAGCAGCTTGTCCACGGCCTACGAGCAGTACTTC	.	.	TRBV5-1	TRBJ2-7
CAWSVNLDNEQFF	TGTGCCTGGAGCGTAAACCTGGACAATGAGCAGTTCTTC	.	.	TRBV30	TRBJ2-1
CSASLSRLLRFF	TGCAGTGCTAGTTTAAGTAGACTCCTGCGGTTCTTC	.	.	TRBV20-1	TRBJ2-1
CASNLYRFSPLHF	TGTGCCAGCAACCTTTACAGGTTTTCACCCCTCCACTTT	.	.	TRBV12-3/TRBV12-4	TRBJ1-6
CASSDGGTEAFF	TGTGCCAGCAGTGACGGAGGGACTGAAGCTTTCTTT	.	.	TRBV2	TRBJ1-1
CASSIPRTGAQPQHF	TGTGCCAGTAGTATACCGAGGACAGGGGCTCAGCCCCAGCATTTT	.	TRBD1	TRBV19	TRBJ1-5
CASTQGGGRSYEQYF	TGTGCCAGCACCCAGGGGGGCGGCCGATCCTACGAGCAGTACTTC	.	.	TRBV3-1/TRBV3-2	TRBJ2-7
CASSLPGTGGGGNTIYF	TGCGCCAGCAGCTTGCCCGGGACAGGGGGCGGTGGAAACACCATATATTTT	.	TRBD1	TRBV5-1	TRBJ1-3
CSASGRGRDYGYTF	TGCAGCGCCTCCGGGAGGGGACGCGACTATGGCTACACCTTC	.	.	TRBV29-1	TRBJ1-2
CASTEGALSGYTF	TGTGCCAGTACGGAGGGGGCGCTGAGTGGCTACACCTTC	.	TRBD1	TRBV19	TRBJ1-2
CASSNRDSTDTQYF	TGTGCCAGCAGCAACCGGGACAGCACAGATACGCAGTATTTT	.	.	TRBV28	TRBJ2-3